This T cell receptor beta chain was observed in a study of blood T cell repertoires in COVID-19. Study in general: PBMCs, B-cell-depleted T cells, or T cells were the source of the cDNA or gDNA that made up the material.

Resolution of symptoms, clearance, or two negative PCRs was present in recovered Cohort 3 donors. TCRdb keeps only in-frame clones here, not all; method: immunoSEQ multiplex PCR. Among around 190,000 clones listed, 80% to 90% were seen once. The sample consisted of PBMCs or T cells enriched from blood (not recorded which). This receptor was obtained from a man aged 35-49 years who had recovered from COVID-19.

The DNA for the CDR3 is TGTGCCAGTAGTACAGGTGGGACTAGCAAAGAGACCCAGTACTTC. Amino acid sequence: CASSTGGTSKETQYF. The chain uses TRBV19 and TRBJ2-5; TRBD2 aligns across 9 bases. The V gene end was trimmed by 4 bases and the J gene end by 3 bases; junction bases not matched to a gene: 6. CDR1 and CDR2 from the germline V gene are LNHDA and SQIVND (reference sequence). The CDR3 loop spans 15 amino acids.